Shown below are 26 T cell receptor beta chains from a single sample sequenced in a study of multiple sclerosis patients with progressive multifocal leukoencephalopathy. The time point was: before natalizumab initiation. Sequenced by immunoSEQ multiplex PCR; TCRdb stores in-frame clones only, minus some. The sample includes 25,000 to 35,000 clones, 70% to 90% seen only once; the top ten take approximately 1.1%. The source material was PBMCs. All receptors derive from a human donor with multiple sclerosis.

The rearrangement uses TRBV23-1 and TRBJ1-2, with D unclear. TRBV23-1 is marked as an open reading frame, function uncertain. V was cut by 4 bases and J by 4 bases, with 13 bases left in between. This CDR3 has 14 amino acids. CDR3 sequence (DNA): TGCGCCAGCAGTCTCCTGCGAGGCGGCTATGGCTACACCTTC. It codes for CASSLLRGGYGYTF.

This clone turned up a few times. The chain employs TRBV4-1 and TRBJ1-5; D may be TRBD1 (5 bases). V was pared by 0 bases and J by 7 bases, with 13 bases between. This CDR3 contains 15 residues. CDR1 and CDR2 from the germline V gene are MGHRA and YSYEKL. CDR3 protein: CASSQDNQGFQPQHF. CDR3 sequence (DNA): TGCGCCAGCAGCCAAGATAACCAGGGTTTCCAGCCCCAGCATTTT.

The rearrangement joins TRBV7-2 to TRBJ1-3; D unclear. The germline V gene encodes CDR1 SGHTA and CDR2 FQGNSA. V lost 0 bases, J lost 1 base, and 16 bases lay in between. The CDR3 has 18 residues. The CDR3 nucleotides read TGTGCCAGCAGCTTAGCGTCAGGTCACCAAAATTCTGGAAACACCATATATTTT. It encodes CASSLASGHQNSGNTIYF.

V usage is TRBV7-3 and J usage is TRBJ2-1; TRBD2 aligns across 10 bases. The germline gives CDR1 SGHTA, CDR2 FQGTGA. The CDR3 has 16 amino acids. The trim removed 0 bases at V and 3 bases at J, leaving 2 bases unmatched. The CDR3 DNA follows: TGTGCCAGCAGCTTAACGAGACTAGCGGGCTACAATGAGCAGTTCTTC. Translation gives CASSLTRLAGYNEQFF.

The chain has TRBV25-1 and TRBJ2-7; TRBD2 matches 12 bases. V shed 4 bases, J shed 2 bases, and the junction held 9 bases outside the gene matches. Germline V gene sequence: CDR1 MGHDK, CDR2 SYGVNS. The CDR3 is 17 amino acids. CDR3 residues: CASSGRLAGDIPYEQYF. CDR3 nucleotides: TGTGCCAGCAGTGGGAGACTAGCGGGGGATATCCCCTACGAGCAGTACTTC.

The rearrangement uses TRBV21-1 and TRBJ2-7; TRBD1 reflects the table's D call only, with no check against the DNA. TRBV21-1 is an annotated pseudogene. The CDR3 runs 20 residues. Written as DNA, the CDR3 is TGTGCCAGCAGCTATTACAAACGGCCGGGGACAGGGTCATTGAGAGACGAGCAGTACTTC. It codes for CASSYYKRPGTGSLRDEQYF.

The chain is built from TRBV19 and TRBJ1-5; D is unclear. The CDR3 spans 15 residues. The germline V gene has CDR1 LNHDA and CDR2 SQIVND (reference sequence). V was clipped by 1 base and J by 2 bases, with 9 bases between them. CDR3 in DNA: TGTGCCAGTAGTATAGGCCGGAAGGGCAATCAGCCCCAGCATTTT. Translation gives CASSIGRKGNQPQHF.

This clone was seen only once. The germline gene is not matched at one end of the junction; a read error may be the cause. This chain uses TRBV6-5 with TRBJ2-7; D unresolved. This CDR3 region has 13 residues. Germline V gives CDR1 MNHEY, CDR2 SVGAGI. The CDR3 loop is CASRAAVSSEQYF. CDR3 nucleotides: TGTGCCAGCAGGGCGGCTGTATCCTCCGAGCAGTACTTC.

The chain joins TRBV15 to TRBJ1-5; D may be TRBD1 (5 bases). Between the trimmed V and J ends, which lost 0 bases and 0 bases, there was a span of 15 bases. Germline CDR1 and CDR2: LNHNV and YYDKDF (reference sequence). The CDR3 has 18 amino acids. The CDR3 spells CATSRDLWTFDSNQPQHF. For the CDR3, the DNA is TGTGCCACCAGCAGAGATCTATGGACATTCGATAGCAATCAGCCCCAGCATTTT. The full variable domain, rest sourced from reference TRBV15 and TRBJ1-5, is DAMVIQNPRYQVTQFGKPVTLSCSQTLNHNVMYWYQQKSSQAPKLLFHYYDKDFNNEADTPDNFQSRRPNTSFCFLDIRSPGLGDTAMYLCATSRDLWTFDSNQPQHFGDGTRLSIL.

V is TRBV19 and J is TRBJ2-7, with D hard to call. Trimming pared 1 base from V and 5 bases from J, leaving 9 bases between. Germline CDR1 reads LNHDA; CDR2 reads SQIVND (reference sequence). The CDR3 extends over 13 amino acids. For the CDR3, the DNA is TGTGCCAGTAGTATAGTTCCGGCCCACGAGCAGTACTTC. The encoded protein is CASSIVPAHEQYF.

This clone turned up a few times. This sequence joins TRBV10-1 and TRBJ1-2; D uncertain. The germline CDR1 and CDR2 sequences are WNHNN and SYGVQD (reference sequence). V lost 0 bases and J lost 3, with 5 bases in between. CDR3 length: 13 amino acids. The CDR3 protein is CASSESLDYGYTF. The CDR3, as DNA: TGCGCCAGCAGTGAGTCCCTCGACTATGGCTACACCTTC.

CDR3 coding DNA: TGTGCCAGCAGCTTGTGGGGCAGGGTAACGATAGAGACCCAGTACTTC. It specifies CASSLWGRVTIETQYF. The chain uses TRBV5-6 and TRBJ2-5; D may be TRBD1 (5 bases). Germline V gene lookup returns CDR1 SGHDT and CDR2 YYEEEE. The V end lost 1 base, the J end lost 4 bases, and 17 bases lay between the germline ends. The CDR3 is 16 residues long.

The V and J genes are TRBV11-2 and TRBJ1-1, with D uncertain. The germline gives CDR1 SGHAT, CDR2 FQNNGV. The CDR3 extends over 13 amino acids. The V end was cut by 1 base, the J end by 1 base, with 4 bases between. The CDR3 DNA is TGTGCCAGCAGCTTAGGAAGGAACACTGAAGCTTTCTTT. The encoded protein is CASSLGRNTEAFF. The variable domain in full, with the rest retrieved from reference TRBV11-2 and TRBJ1-1, is EAGVAQSPRYKIIEKRQSVAFWCNPISGHATLYWYQQILGQGPKLLIQFQNNGVVDDSQLPKDRFSAERLKGVDSTLKIQPAKLEDSAVYLCASSLGRNTEAFFGQGTRLTVV.

This chain uses TRBV4-3 with TRBJ2-7; perhaps TRBD2 as D (6 bases). Germline CDR1 LGHNA, CDR2 YSLEER. V shed 0 bases and J shed 0 bases, with 12 bases lying between them. This CDR3 region has 16 residues. CDR3 nucleotide sequence: TGCGCCAGCAGCCAAGAGGAGGGCGCGGGCTCCTACGAGCAGTACTTC. As protein: CASSQEEGAGSYEQYF.

The V gene is TRBV5-1, the J gene TRBJ2-7, with D unresolved. The CDR3 consists of 14 residues. Germline V CDR1 and CDR2: SGHRS, YFSETQ. V shed 4 bases and J shed 4 bases, with 15 bases lying between them. The CDR3 loop reads CASSPTPSTYEQYF. CDR3 in DNA: TGCGCCAGCAGCCCCACCCCCTCAACGTACGAGCAGTACTTC.

This chain joins TRBV7-9 and TRBJ2-7; weak D call: TRBD2 (5 bases). Trimming stripped 1 base from V and 3 bases from J, with 10 bases between. Germline V gives CDR1 SEHNR, CDR2 FQNEAQ (reference sequence). CDR3 length equals 14 residues. CDR3: CASSLVPGYYEQYF. The DNA of the CDR3 is TGTGCCAGCAGCTTAGTCCCGGGGTACTACGAGCAGTACTTC.

The chain links TRBV7-9 to TRBJ2-7, with D possibly being TRBD1 or TRBD2 (5 bases each). Germline CDR1 is SEHNR and CDR2 is FQNEAQ (reference sequence). The CDR3 is 16 amino acids. V was pared by 1 base and J by 7 bases, with 20 bases between. CDR3 protein: CASSLVVVGPFGEQYF. The CDR3 DNA is TGTGCCAGCAGCTTAGTAGTGGTGGGACCTTTTGGGGAGCAGTACTTC.

This clone has a handful of counts. The chain joins TRBV5-4 to TRBJ2-5; D is unclear. The germline V and J ends were trimmed by 0 bases and 3 bases, with 6 bases remaining between them. The CDR3 runs 13 residues. From germline, CDR1 is SGHNT and CDR2 YYREEE (reference sequence). CDR3 DNA sequence: TGTGCCAGCAGCTTGGTTCGGGAAGAGACCCAGTACTTC. This codes for CASSLVREETQYF.

The chain employs TRBV12-5 and TRBJ2-7; D is unresolved. Germline V gene lookup returns CDR1 LGHNT and CDR2 FRNRAP. The CDR3 is made up of 12 amino acids. V lost 5 bases to trimming and J lost 7 bases, with 12 bases between them. The CDR3 DNA sequence: TGTGCTAGTGGTCCCGGACGACGGGAGCAGTACTTC. Translated, it gives CASGPGRREQYF.

The DNA of the CDR3 is TGTGCCAGCAGCTTAGAACCAGCCGGCTACACCTTC. This encodes CASSLEPAGYTF. The chain uses TRBV7-2 and TRBJ1-2, with no clear D. The V end was cut by 1 base, the J end by 8 bases, with 8 bases between. The CDR3 spans 12 residues. In germline, CDR1 is SGHTA, CDR2 FQGNSA.

This clone has just one count. Other DNA sequences in this sample translate to the same CDR3. The chain carries TRBV9 and TRBJ1-2; TRBD1 matches at 7 bases. J lost 3 bases, V lost 5 bases, and 16 bases had no gene match. This CDR3 comprises 17 residues. Germline assignment: CDR1 SGDLS and CDR2 YYNGEE. CDR3 nucleotide sequence: TGTGCCAGCAGTAGGGGGCGGGGCGCCATAGGGGACTATGGCTACACCTTC. Protein product: CASSRGRGAIGDYGYTF.

The sample holds a few counts of this clone. The rearrangement links TRBV9 to TRBJ2-7; 11 nucleotides align to TRBD1. CDR1 SGDLS and CDR2 YYNGEE come from the germline V gene. CDR3 length equals 14 residues. V lost 6 bases, J lost 2 bases, and 4 bases stayed unmatched. In nucleotides, the CDR3 is TGTGCCAGCAATGGGGGACAGGGGGCCTACGAGCAGTACTTC. Translated, it gives CASNGGQGAYEQYF.

This clone was seen only once. J is TRBJ1-1 and V is TRBV4-1; D unclear. Germline CDR1 MGHRA, CDR2 YSYEKL. There are 14 residues in the CDR3. The V end was cut by 6 bases, the J end by 3 bases, with 14 bases between. The CDR3 protein is CASRSTGPDTEAFF. In nucleotides, the CDR3 is TGCGCCAGCAGATCCACGGGCCCGGACACTGAAGCTTTCTTT.

The gene calls are TRBV10-1 and TRBJ1-6; tentative D call: TRBD1 (5 bases). The length of the CDR3 is 13 residues. Germline V lookup: CDR1 WNHNN, CDR2 SYGVQD (reference sequence). V lost 6 bases and J 7 bases, leaving 10 bases between the germline ends. CDR3 in DNA: TGCGCCAGCAGACAGGACTTCAATTCACCCCTCCACTTT. It specifies CASRQDFNSPLHF.

The rearrangement uses TRBV6-1 and TRBJ2-3; D unresolved. The CDR3 is 13 residues long. CDR1 and CDR2 from the germline V gene are MNHNS and SASEGT. V lost 7 bases and J lost 5, with 13 bases in between. CDR3 residues: CASMGFVVDTQYF. For the CDR3, the DNA is TGTGCCAGCATGGGGTTTGTAGTAGATACGCAGTATTTT.

The DNA of the CDR3 is TGTGCCAGCAGTTTATCGTGGGATCCCGGTAGCAATCAGCCCCAGCATTTT. As protein: CASSLSWDPGSNQPQHF. The chain has TRBV27 and TRBJ1-5; D not resolved. Germline V gene sequence: CDR1 MNHEY, CDR2 SMNVEV (reference sequence). The CDR3 covers 17 residues. The V gene lost 0 bases and the J gene lost 0 bases, with 12 bases spanning the gap.